The 10 T cell receptor beta chains reported below all come from one sample, sequenced in a study of tissue T cells after allogeneic stem cell transplantation. Time point noted: mouse harvest day 14 after allogeneic transplant. Tail vein injection delivered 10^7 T-cell-depleted bone marrow cells and 10^6 splenic CD5+ T cells. Sequencing used immunoSEQ multiplex PCR; TCRdb keeps in-frame clones, though not all of them. The profile shows some 8,000 clones, roughly a third of them singletons. The specimen sequenced was skin. The source of these receptors is a female BALB/c mouse given C57BL/6 T cells with graft-versus-host disease after an allogeneic hematopoietic cell transplant.

This clone was picked up a small number of times. All gene names here are mouse names. Read data end 1 residue before the CDR3 end; the end is taken from the germline J gene. The chain recombines TRBV26 with TRBJ1-2; D might be TRBD1 (5 bases). This CDR3 region has 13 residues. CDR1 is KGHPV, CDR2 FQNQEV, per germline (reference sequence). The V end lost 0 bases, the J end lost 4 bases, and 6 bases lay between the germline ends. Here the CDR3 reads CASSLSGASDYTF. The sequenced part of the CDR3 DNA is TGTGCCAGCAGTCTGTCAGGGGCCTCCGACTACACC.

This clone is labeled as medium-sized. Genes and germline are mouse. The sequence runs out 1 residue before the end of the CDR3; the remainder is reconstructed from the germline J gene. This chain links TRBV23 with TRBJ1-4. The length of the CDR3 is 15 residues. Germline V CDR1 and CDR2: KGHTA, FQNQQP. The CDR3 protein is CSSSPWGFSNERLFF. CDR3 bases read: TGCTCCAGCAGTCCCTGGGGATTTTCCAACGAAAGATTATTT. Together with reference TRBV23 and TRBJ1-4, the CDR3 gives the full variable domain: DAAVTQKPRYLIKMKGQEAEMKCIPEKGHTAVFWYQQKQSKELKFLIYFQNQQPLDQIDMVKERFSAVCPSSSLCSLGIRTCEAEDSALYLCSSSPWGFSNERLFFGHGTKLSVL.

A word on this clone: All gene names here are mouse names. Coverage ceases 1 residue before the CDR3 finishes, and the germline J gene fills in the end. The rearrangement joins TRBV13-3 to TRBJ2-2; 10 bases fit TRBD1. J gave up 3 bases and V 1 base, and 3 bases lay outside the gene matches. CDR1 NNHDY and CDR2 SYVADS come from the germline V gene. The CDR3 contains 16 residues. CDR3 region: CASSDRTGGHTGQLYF. CDR3 DNA (partial): TGTGCCAGCAGTGATAGGACAGGGGGTCACACCGGGCAGCTCTAC.

This clone is deemed medium-sized. Each gene name is a mouse one. Sequencing ends 1 residue short of the CDR3 end; the germline J gene provides the rest. V gene TRBV1 combines with J gene TRBJ1-4; perhaps TRBD1 as D (5 bases). This CDR3 contains 14 residues. Per germline, CDR1 NSQYPW and CDR2 LRSPGD (reference sequence). V was pared by 2 bases and J by 6 bases, with 10 bases between. The chain's CDR3 is CTCSAPGRDERLFF. CDR3 bases read: TGCACCTGCAGTGCACCGGGGCGGGACGAAAGATTATTT.

Concerning this clone: Gene names refer to mouse genes. The CDR3 goes on 1 residue after the read ends, and that part is filled in from the germline J gene. The chain links TRBV19 to TRBJ1-2, with D tentatively TRBD1 (6 bases). Trimming pared 2 bases from V and 0 bases from J, leaving 8 bases between. CDR3 length: 14 residues. The germline V gene encodes CDR1 FNHDT and CDR2 SITEND (reference sequence). Partial CDR3 DNA: TGTGCCAGCAGTATGGGGGGCCCAAACTCCGACTACACC. Protein: CASSMGGPNSDYT. The whole CDR3 sequence is CASSMGGPNSDYTF. The variable domain in full, with the rest retrieved from reference TRBV19 and TRBJ1-2, is GGIITQTPKFLIGQEGQKLTLKCQQNFNHDTMYWYRQDSGKGLRLIYYSITENDLQKGDLSEGYDASREKKSSFSLTVTSAQKNEMAVFLCASSMGGPNSDYTFGSGTRLLVI.

To note about this clone: The gene names given are mouse names. The CDR3 extends 1 residue past the end of the read, so its final part is completed from the germline J gene. This chain uses TRBV26 with TRBJ1-1; the D gene is possibly TRBD1 (6 bases). CDR3 size: 14 residues. Germline CDR1 reads KGHPV; CDR2 reads FQNQEV (reference sequence). Trimming pared 2 bases from V and 3 bases from J, leaving 10 bases between. The CDR3 DNA, read in part, is TGTGCCAGCAGTCTGGGACAGTGGGACACAGAAGTCTTC. It specifies CASSLGQWDTEVF. The full CDR3 protein is CASSLGQWDTEVFF.

In regard to this clone: Gene names are mouse gene names. With the read ending 1 residue before the CDR3 end, the germline J gene is used to fill in that end. The chain carries TRBV4 and TRBJ2-2; TRBD1 matches at 12 bases. CDR3 length equals 16 residues. V dropped 6 bases and J dropped 4; count of bases not matched to a gene: 6. CDR1 and CDR2 from the germline V gene are LGHDT and YNNKQL (reference sequence). CDR3 DNA (partial): TGTGCCAGCAGACCCGGGACAGGGGGCATCACCGGGCAGCTCTAC. Encoded protein: CASRPGTGGITGQLY. The complete CDR3 sequence is CASRPGTGGITGQLYF. The whole variable domain, filled in from reference TRBV4 and TRBJ2-2, reads ETAVFQTPNYHVTQVGNEVSFNCKQTLGHDTMYWYKQDSKKLLKIMFSYNNKQLIVNETVPRRFSPQSSDKAHLNLRIKSVEPEDSAVYLCASRPGTGGITGQLYFGEGSKLTVL.

This clone has just a few counts. Gene labels here are mouse ones. Sequencing ends 1 residue short of the CDR3 end; the germline J gene provides the rest. The same CDR3 can be traced to other DNA sequences in this sample. The chain couples TRBV26 to TRBJ1-2; perhaps TRBD1 as D (6 bases). The V and J ends lost 4 bases and 2 bases respectively, with 8 bases between them. Germline CDR1 is KGHPV and CDR2 is FQNQEV (reference sequence). The CDR3 is made up of 13 amino acids. The DNA read from the CDR3 is TGTGCCAGCAGTCGGGGGGCTAACTCCGACTACACC. This gives the protein CASSRGANSDYT. The full CDR3 protein reads CASSRGANSDYTF.

This clone showed up just once. Gene labels here are mouse ones. The read is 1 residue too short to cover the CDR3 end, so that end is filled in from the germline J gene. The chain combines TRBV23 with TRBJ1-4; the D call TRBD1 from the table was never checked on the DNA. This CDR3 contains 13 residues. The V gene's germline CDR1 is KGHTA and CDR2 FQNQQP. The CDR3 DNA, read in part, is TGCTCCAGCAGCAGGGGCGGAGACGAAAGATTATTT. Translation: CSSSRGGDERLF. The full CDR3 protein reads CSSSRGGDERLFF.

This clone was observed a handful of times. Mouse germline and gene names are used. The CDR3 end falls 1 residue outside the read, so it is completed with the germline J gene. J is TRBJ2-7 and V is TRBV23. This CDR3 comprises 11 residues. The germline V gene has CDR1 KGHTA and CDR2 FQNQQP. Partial CDR3 DNA: TGCTCCAGCAGTCAGGGGTATGAACAGTAC. Its translation is CSSSQGYEQY. The entire CDR3 protein reads CSSSQGYEQYF.